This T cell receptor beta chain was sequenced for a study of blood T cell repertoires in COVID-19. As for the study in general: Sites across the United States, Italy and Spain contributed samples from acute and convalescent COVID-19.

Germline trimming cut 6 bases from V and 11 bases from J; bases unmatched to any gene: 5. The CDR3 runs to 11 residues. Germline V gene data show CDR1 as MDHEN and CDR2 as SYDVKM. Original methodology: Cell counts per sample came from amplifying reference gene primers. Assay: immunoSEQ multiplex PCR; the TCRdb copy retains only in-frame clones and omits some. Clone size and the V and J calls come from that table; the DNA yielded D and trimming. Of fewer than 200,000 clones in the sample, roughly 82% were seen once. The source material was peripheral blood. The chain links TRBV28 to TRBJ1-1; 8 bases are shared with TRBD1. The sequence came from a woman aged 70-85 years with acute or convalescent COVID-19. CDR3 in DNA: TGTGCCAGCAGCCAGGACAGGGAGGCTTTCTTT. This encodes CASSQDREAFF.